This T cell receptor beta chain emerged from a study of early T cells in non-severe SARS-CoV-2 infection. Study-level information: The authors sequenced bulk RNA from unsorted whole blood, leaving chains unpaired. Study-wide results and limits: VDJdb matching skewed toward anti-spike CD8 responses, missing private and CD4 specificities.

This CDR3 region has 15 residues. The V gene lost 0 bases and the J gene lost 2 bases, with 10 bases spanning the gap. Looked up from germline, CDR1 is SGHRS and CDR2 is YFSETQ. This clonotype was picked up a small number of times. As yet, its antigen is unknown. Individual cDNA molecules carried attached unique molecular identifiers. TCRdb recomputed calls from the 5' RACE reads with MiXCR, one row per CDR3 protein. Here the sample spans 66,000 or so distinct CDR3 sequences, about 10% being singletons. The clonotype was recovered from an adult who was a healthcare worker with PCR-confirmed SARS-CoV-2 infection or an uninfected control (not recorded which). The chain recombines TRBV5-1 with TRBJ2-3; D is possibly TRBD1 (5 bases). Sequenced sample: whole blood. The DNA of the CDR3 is TGCGCCAGCAGCTTGGAAGGACATCCCACAGATACGCAGTATTTT. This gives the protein CASSLEGHPTDTQYF.